This T cell receptor beta chain stems from a study of shared clonotypes between healthy human individuals. About the research overall: Three plates each covered CD4 naive and memory; CD8 naive two, CD8 memory one.

Notes on the study in general: Though the depth was large, rarefaction showed that sorted-subset sequencing was incomplete.

CD4+ cells underwent separation, giving CD45RA+ naive and CD45RA-negative memory subsets. The V gene's germline CDR1 is MDHEN and CDR2 SYDVKM. The junction had 14 bases not matched to a gene; V was cut back by 5 bases and J by 8 bases. The CDR3 covers 16 residues. Per sorted-subset replicate PCR, input was about 180 ng DNA, representing about 29,000 T cell genomes. Profiling relied on immunoSEQ multiplex PCR, and the TCRdb table lists in-frame clones only, not all of them. Of approximately 2,300,000 clones in the sample, about 90% are singletons; the top ten hold around 0.35%. Turning to this clone: Its matching antigen is unknown.

Material: naive CD4+ T cells from PBMCs. Subset denoted: CD45RA+ positively selected. This TCR came from a man younger than 30 in good health. Some clones in this sample may be carry-over from other donors' samples. This chain connects TRBV28 to TRBJ2-4; the match to TRBD2 covers 8 bases. The CDR3 coding sequence is TGTGCCAGCAGTCCAGCGGACAGCGGGGGTACCGACATTCAGTACTTC. Protein sequence: CASSPADSGGTDIQYF.